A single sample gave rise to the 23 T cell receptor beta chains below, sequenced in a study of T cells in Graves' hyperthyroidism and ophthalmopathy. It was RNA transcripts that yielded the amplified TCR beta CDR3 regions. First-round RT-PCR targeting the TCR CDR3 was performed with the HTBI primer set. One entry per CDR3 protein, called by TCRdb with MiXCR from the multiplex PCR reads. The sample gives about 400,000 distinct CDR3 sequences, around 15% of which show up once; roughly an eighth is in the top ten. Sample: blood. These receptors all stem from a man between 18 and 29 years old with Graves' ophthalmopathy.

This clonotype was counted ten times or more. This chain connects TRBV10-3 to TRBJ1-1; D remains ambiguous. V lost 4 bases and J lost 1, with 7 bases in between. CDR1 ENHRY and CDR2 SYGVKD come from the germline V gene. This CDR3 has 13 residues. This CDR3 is CAISGEGNTEAFF. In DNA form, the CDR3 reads TGTGCCATCAGTGGTGAAGGGAACACTGAAGCTTTCTTT.

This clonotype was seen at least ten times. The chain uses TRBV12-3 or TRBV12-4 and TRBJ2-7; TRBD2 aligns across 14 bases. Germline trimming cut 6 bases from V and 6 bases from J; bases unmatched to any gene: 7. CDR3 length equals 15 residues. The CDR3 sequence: CASSEGTSGSAEQYF. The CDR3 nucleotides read TGTGCCAGCAGCGAAGGGACTAGCGGGAGTGCCGAGCAGTACTTC.

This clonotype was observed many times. CDR3 in DNA: TGTGCCAGCAGTGAAGCGGGGGGCCGTACAGATACGCAGTATTTT. This translates into CASSEAGGRTDTQYF. The V and J genes are TRBV3-1 and TRBJ2-3; the match to TRBD2 covers 9 bases. This CDR3 is 15 amino acids long. Germline trimming cut 6 bases from V and 3 bases from J; bases unmatched to any gene: 7. Per germline, CDR1 LGHDT and CDR2 YNNKEL (reference sequence).

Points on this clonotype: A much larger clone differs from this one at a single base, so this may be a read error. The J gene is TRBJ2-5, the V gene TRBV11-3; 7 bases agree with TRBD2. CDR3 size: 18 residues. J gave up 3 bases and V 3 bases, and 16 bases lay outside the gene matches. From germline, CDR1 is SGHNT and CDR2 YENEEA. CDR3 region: CASSFWGGRGPSEETQYF. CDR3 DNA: TGTGCCAGCAGCTTTTGGGGGGGACGGGGTCCGTCAGAAGAGACCCAGTACTTC. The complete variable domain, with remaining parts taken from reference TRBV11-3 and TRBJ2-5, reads EAGVVQSPRYKIIEKKQPVAFWCNPISGHNTLYWYLQNLGQGPELLIRYENEEAVDDSQLPKDRFSAERLKGVDSTLKIQPAELGDSAVYLCASSFWGGRGPSEETQYFGPGTRLLVL.

CDR3 DNA sequence: TGTGCCAGTAGCTCCGAAACAGGGGGCGGTACAGATACGCAGTATTTT. This gives the protein CASSSETGGGTDTQYF. The chain uses TRBV19 and TRBJ2-3; 9 nucleotides align to TRBD1. The trim removed 6 bases at V and 3 bases at J, leaving 10 bases unmatched. In germline, CDR1 is LNHDA, CDR2 SQIVND (reference sequence). This CDR3 region has 16 residues.

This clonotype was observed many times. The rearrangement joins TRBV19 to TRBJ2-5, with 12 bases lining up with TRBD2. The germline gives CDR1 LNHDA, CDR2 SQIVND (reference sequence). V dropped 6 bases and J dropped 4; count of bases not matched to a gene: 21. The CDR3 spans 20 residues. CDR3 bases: TGTGCCAGTAGCCATGATCGGACTAGCGGGGACCAGCGGGGTCCAGAGACCCAGTACTTC. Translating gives CASSHDRTSGDQRGPETQYF.

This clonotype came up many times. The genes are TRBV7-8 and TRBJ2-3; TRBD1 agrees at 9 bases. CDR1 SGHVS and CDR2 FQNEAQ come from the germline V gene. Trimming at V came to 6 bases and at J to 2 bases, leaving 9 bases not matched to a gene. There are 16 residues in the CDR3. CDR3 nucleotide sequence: TGTGCCAGCAGAATAGGGAGGGACAGGGTCACAGATACGCAGTATTTT. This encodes CASRIGRDRVTDTQYF.

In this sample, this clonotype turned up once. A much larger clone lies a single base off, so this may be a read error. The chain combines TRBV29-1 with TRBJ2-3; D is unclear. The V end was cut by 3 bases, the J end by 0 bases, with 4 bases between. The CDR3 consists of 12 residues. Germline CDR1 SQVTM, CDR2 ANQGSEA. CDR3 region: CSVDESTDTQYF. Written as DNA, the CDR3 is TGCAGCGTTGATGAGAGCACAGATACGCAGTATTTT.

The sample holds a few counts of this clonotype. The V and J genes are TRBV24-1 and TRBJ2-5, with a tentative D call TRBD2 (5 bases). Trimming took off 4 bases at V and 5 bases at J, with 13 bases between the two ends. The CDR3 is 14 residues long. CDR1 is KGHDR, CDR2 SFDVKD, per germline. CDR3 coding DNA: TGTGCCACCAGTGACGGAGGACCGAGGGAGACCCAGTACTTC. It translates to CATSDGGPRETQYF.

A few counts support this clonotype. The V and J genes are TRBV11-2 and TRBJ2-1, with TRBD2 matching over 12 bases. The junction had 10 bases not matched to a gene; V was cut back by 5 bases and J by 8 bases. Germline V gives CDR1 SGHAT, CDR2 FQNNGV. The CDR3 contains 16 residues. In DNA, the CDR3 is TGTGCCAGCAGCATATCCCTAGCGGGGGGGCTCGATGAGCAGTTCTTC. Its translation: CASSISLAGGLDEQFF.

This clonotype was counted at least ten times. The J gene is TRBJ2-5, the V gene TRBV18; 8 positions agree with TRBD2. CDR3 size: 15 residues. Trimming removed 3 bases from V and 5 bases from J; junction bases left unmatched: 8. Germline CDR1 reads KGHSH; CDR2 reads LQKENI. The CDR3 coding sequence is TGTGCCAGCTCACCCCGGGAGGGCCCTCAGGAGACCCAGTACTTC. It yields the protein CASSPREGPQETQYF.

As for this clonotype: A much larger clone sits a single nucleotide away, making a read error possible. The CDR3 DNA follows: TGTGCCAGCAGGCCCGGACGCCCCTACGATGAGCAGTTCTTC. Translating it yields CASRPGRPYDEQFF. This chain connects TRBV6-1 to TRBJ2-1; D uncertain. The length of the CDR3 is 14 residues. Germline CDR1 MNHNS, CDR2 SASEGT.

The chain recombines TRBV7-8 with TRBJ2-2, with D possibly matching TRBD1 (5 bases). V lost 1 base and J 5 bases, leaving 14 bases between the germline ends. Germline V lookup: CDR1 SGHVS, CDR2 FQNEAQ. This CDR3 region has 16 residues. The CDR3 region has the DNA TGTGCCAGCAGCTTAGTCGGCAGGGTGGGGACCGGGGAGCTGTTTTTT. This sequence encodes CASSLVGRVGTGELFF.

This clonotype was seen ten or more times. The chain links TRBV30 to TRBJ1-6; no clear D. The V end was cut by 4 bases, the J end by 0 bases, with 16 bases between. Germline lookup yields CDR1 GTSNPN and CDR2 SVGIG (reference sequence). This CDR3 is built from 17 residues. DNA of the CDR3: TGTGCCTGGACCTTACCAATATGGCCCTCCTATAATTCACCCCTCCACTTT. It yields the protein CAWTLPIWPSYNSPLHF.

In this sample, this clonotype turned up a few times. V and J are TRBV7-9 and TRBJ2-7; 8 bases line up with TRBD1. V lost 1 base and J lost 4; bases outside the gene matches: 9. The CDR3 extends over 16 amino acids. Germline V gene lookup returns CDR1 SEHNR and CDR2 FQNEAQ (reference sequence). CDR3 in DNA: TGTGCCAGCAGCTTAGGAATCGGACAGGGCATGTACGAGCAGTACTTC. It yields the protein CASSLGIGQGMYEQYF.

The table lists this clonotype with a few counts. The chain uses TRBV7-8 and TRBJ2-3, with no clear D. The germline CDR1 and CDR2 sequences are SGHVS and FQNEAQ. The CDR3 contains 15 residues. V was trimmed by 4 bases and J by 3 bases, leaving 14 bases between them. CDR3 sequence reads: CASSSGVAATDTQYF. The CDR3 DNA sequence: TGTGCCAGCAGCTCAGGTGTTGCGGCAACAGATACGCAGTATTTT.

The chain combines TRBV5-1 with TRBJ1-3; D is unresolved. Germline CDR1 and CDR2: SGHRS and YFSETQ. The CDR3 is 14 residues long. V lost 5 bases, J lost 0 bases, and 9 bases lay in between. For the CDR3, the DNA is TGCGCCAGCAGGCAACAGAGCTCTGGAAACACCATATATTTT. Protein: CASRQQSSGNTIYF.

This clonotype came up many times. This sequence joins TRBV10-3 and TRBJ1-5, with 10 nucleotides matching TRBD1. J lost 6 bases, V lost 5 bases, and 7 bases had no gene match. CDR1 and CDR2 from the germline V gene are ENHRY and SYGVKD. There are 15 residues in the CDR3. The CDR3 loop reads CAISNGTGEGQPQHF. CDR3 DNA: TGTGCCATCAGTAACGGGACAGGGGAAGGTCAGCCCCAGCATTTT.

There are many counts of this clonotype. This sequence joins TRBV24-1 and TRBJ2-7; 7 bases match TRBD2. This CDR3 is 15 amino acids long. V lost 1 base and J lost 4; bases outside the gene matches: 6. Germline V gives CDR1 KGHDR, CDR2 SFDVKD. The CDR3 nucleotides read TGTGCCACCAGTGATTTCGAAGCGGGACGGTACGAGCAGTACTTC. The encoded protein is CATSDFEAGRYEQYF.

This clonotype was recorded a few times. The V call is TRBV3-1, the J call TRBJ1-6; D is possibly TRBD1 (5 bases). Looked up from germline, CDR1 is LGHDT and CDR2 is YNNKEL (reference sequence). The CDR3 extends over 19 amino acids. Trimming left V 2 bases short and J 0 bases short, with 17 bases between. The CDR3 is CASSQIWTEGRSYNSPLHF. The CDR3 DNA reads TGTGCCAGCAGCCAAATTTGGACGGAGGGGCGCTCCTATAATTCACCCCTCCACTTT.

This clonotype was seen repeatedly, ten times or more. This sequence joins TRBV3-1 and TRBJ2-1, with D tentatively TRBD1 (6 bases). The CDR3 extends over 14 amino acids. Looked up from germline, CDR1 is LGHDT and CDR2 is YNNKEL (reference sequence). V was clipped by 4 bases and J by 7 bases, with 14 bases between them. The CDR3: CASSLGDNGNEQFF. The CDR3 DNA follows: TGTGCCAGCAGCCTGGGGGACAATGGGAATGAGCAGTTCTTC.

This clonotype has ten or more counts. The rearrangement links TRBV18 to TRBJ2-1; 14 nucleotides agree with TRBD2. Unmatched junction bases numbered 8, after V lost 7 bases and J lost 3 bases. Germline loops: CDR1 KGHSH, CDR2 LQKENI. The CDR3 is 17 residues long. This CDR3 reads CASFGLAGGSDYNEQFF. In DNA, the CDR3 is TGTGCCAGCTTTGGACTAGCGGGAGGCTCAGACTACAATGAGCAGTTCTTC.

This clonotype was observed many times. The CDR3 DNA follows: TGTGCCAGCAGTTTAGGCGGGGGCTCCTACGAGCAGTACTTC. It codes for CASSLGGGSYEQYF. This chain links TRBV28 with TRBJ2-7; TRBD2 matches 7 bases. CDR1 is MDHEN and CDR2 is SYDVKM in the germline V gene. The CDR3 sequence is 14 residues long. V shed 2 bases, J shed 0 bases, and the junction held 1 base outside the gene matches.